This T cell receptor (beta chain) was recovered during a study of PD-L1 blockade in urothelial cancer. Across the whole study: Each blood sample yielded a median of roughly 140,000 T cells.

The table came from immunoSEQ multiplex PCR; TCRdb's copy has only in-frame clones and leaves some out. The profile shows about 91,000 clones, 85% to 95% of them singletons. Germline CDR1 is SSHAT and CDR2 is FNYEAQ (reference sequence). With V trimmed by 5 bases and J by 1 base, 0 bases remained unmatched. The CDR3 consists of 13 residues. The receptor's source is a man between 60 and 75 years old with urothelial cancer. The source material was PBMCs, sampled around atezolizumab (anti-PD-L1) treatment. This chain uses TRBV7-7 with TRBJ2-3; 7 positions match TRBD1. The CDR3 nucleotides read TGTGCCAGCAGCACAGGGGGCACAGATACGCAGTATTTT. Its translation is CASSTGGTDTQYF.